This T cell receptor beta chain was obtained from a study of blood T cell repertoires in COVID-19. At the level of the study: PBMCs, B-cell-depleted T cells, or T cells provided the cDNA or gDNA that made up the material.

In the authors' workflow: Reference gene primers were amplified, and this amplification served to estimate nucleated cell counts. Here immunoSEQ multiplex PCR was the method, and the copy in TCRdb shows in-frame clones only, minus some. That table furnishes V, J and clone size, whereas the DNA furnished D and trimming. The sample carries 87,000 or so clones, about 90% recorded once. The CDR3 is 13 amino acids. The germline gives CDR1 LGHDT, CDR2 YNNKEL (reference sequence). The ends were cut back, 4 bases at V and 2 bases at J, with 8 bases in the middle. The chain recombines TRBV3-1 (or the pseudogene TRBV3-2) with TRBJ2-5; TRBD2 might be the D (6 bases). Sequenced material: peripheral blood. This receptor was identified in a human donor with acute or convalescent COVID-19. The donor label of this sample is uncertain. DNA of the CDR3: TGTGCCAGCAGCCTAGCGGCGCAAGAGACCCAGTACTTC. Protein: CASSLAAQETQYF.